Listed below are T cell receptor beta chains from one sample, sequenced in a study of regulatory T cells in long-lasting Graves disease. TCRdb passed the multiplex PCR reads through MiXCR, listing each CDR3 protein once. The repertoire has some 330,000 distinct CDR3 sequences, 10% to 15% of them found once; the top ten carry approximately 20%. Another study also made use of these data, one on T cells in Graves' hyperthyroidism and ophthalmopathy.

Source: peripheral blood mononuclear cells (PBMCs), taken at new diagnosis, from a patient treated with antithyroid drugs. These receptors all come from a woman aged 18 to 35 with Graves disease. CDR3s include the opening cysteine and the closing phenylalanine or tryptophan. A D gene is named only where the DNA matches it firmly. Not all rows give a size; the values are once, few, many and, for expanded clones, a class.

V	J	size	D	CDR3	DNA
TRBV29-1	TRBJ2-1	few	-	CSAGGGGEYNEQFF	TGCAGCGCTGGGGGCGGTGGAGAATACAATGAGCAGTTCTTC
TRBV7-2	TRBJ1-3	-	-	CASSLYTSGNTIYF	TGTGCCAGCAGCTTATATACCTCTGGAAACACCATATATTTT
TRBV29-1	TRBJ2-7	few	-	CGVSRGVSYEQYF	TGCGGCGTTTCGAGAGGGGTCTCCTACGAGCAGTACTTC
TRBV6-2/TRBV6-3	TRBJ1-1	many	TRBD1	CASRTTGSEAFF	TGTGCCAGCAGAACGACAGGGTCTGAAGCTTTCTTT
TRBV7-2	TRBJ1-5	many	TRBD1	CASSLAGTGDQPQHF	TGTGCCAGCAGCTTAGCCGGGACAGGGGATCAGCCCCAGCATTTT
TRBV6-2/TRBV6-3	TRBJ1-2	many	-	CASSLRQYDYYGYTF	TGTGCCAGCAGTCTTCGACAGTACGATTATTATGGCTACACCTTC
TRBV7-9	TRBJ2-2	few	-	CASSAKDPYTGELFF	TGTGCCAGCAGCGCAAAGGACCCCTACACCGGGGAGCTGTTTTTT
TRBV6-2/TRBV6-3	TRBJ2-2	many	TRBD1	CASSSQPGQGATGELFF	TGTGCCAGCAGTTCCCAACCGGGACAGGGGGCAACCGGGGAGCTGTTTTTT
TRBV5-1	TRBJ1-1	many	-	CASSLVDRNTEAFF	TGCGCCAGCAGCTTGGTCGACAGGAATACTGAAGCTTTCTTT
TRBV7-6	TRBJ1-2	few	TRBD1	CASSPQVSGQGGYTF	TGTGCCAGCAGCCCGCAGGTGTCGGGACAGGGTGGCTACACCTTC
TRBV2	TRBJ1-2	many	TRBD1	CASSYDRGPFRATNVHGYTF	TGTGCCAGCAGTTACGACAGGGGCCCCTTCCGAGCGACGAACGTACATGGCTACACCTTC
TRBV28	TRBJ2-7	few	-	CASSYESEQYF	TGTGCCAGCAGTTATGAATCCGAGCAGTACTTC
TRBV2	TRBJ2-3	-	TRBD2	CASSEEIAGGTDTQYF	TGTGCCAGCAGTGAAGAAATAGCGGGGGGCACAGATACGCAGTATTTT
TRBV20-1	TRBJ2-7	few	TRBD2	CSAKRSLAGSNEQYF	TGCAGTGCTAAAAGATCCCTAGCGGGATCCAACGAGCAGTACTTC
TRBV11-2	TRBJ2-4	many	-	CASSQNRVQNIQYF	TGTGCCAGCAGTCAAAACAGGGTTCAAAACATTCAGTACTTC
TRBV4-2	TRBJ2-7	few	-	CASSQDRLAEGASYEQYF	TGTGCCAGCAGCCAAGATAGGCTAGCGGAGGGGGCCTCCTACGAGCAGTACTTC
TRBV3-1	TRBJ1-4	few	-	CASSQGPRWEKLFF	TGTGCCAGCAGCCAAGGACCGCGATGGGAAAAACTGTTTTTT
TRBV28	TRBJ1-2	few	-	CASWVVYYGYTF	TGTGCCAGCTGGGTGGTCTACTATGGCTACACCTTC
TRBV12-3/TRBV12-4	TRBJ1-1	many	-	CASSRRNTEAFF	TGTGCCAGCAGCAGGAGGAACACTGAAGCTTTCTTT
TRBV7-9	TRBJ2-7	many	-	CASSRGTGLIEQYF	TGTGCCAGCAGCCGGGGGACTGGTCTAATCGAGCAGTACTTC
TRBV27	TRBJ1-5	-	-	CATSSHPGNQPQHF	TGTGCCACCTCCTCCCATCCGGGCAATCAGCCCCAGCATTTT
TRBV12-3/TRBV12-4	TRBJ1-1	many	-	CASSFELNTEAFF	TGTGCCAGCAGTTTTGAGTTGAACACTGAAGCTTTCTTT
TRBV20-1	TRBJ1-5	-	-	CSALRGYQPQHF	TGCAGTGCCCTGAGGGGCTATCAGCCCCAGCATTTT
TRBV7-2	TRBJ1-1	many	TRBD1	CASSLAGPAGGQTTEAFF	TGTGCCAGCAGCTTAGCGGGCCCGGCAGGGGGCCAAACAACTGAAGCTTTCTTT
TRBV29-1	TRBJ1-2	-	TRBD1	CSAQRTGANYGYTF	TGCAGCGCTCAACGGACAGGTGCTAACTATGGCTACACCTTC
TRBV6-1	TRBJ1-1	many	-	CASSTGWNTEAFF	TGTGCCAGCAGTACCGGGTGGAACACTGAAGCTTTCTTT
TRBV30	TRBJ1-1	many	-	CAWSVGGRNTEAFF	TGTGCCTGGAGTGTTGGGGGAAGGAACACTGAAGCTTTCTTT
TRBV19	TRBJ1-2	many	-	CASHWGTRAGGYTF	TGTGCCAGCCATTGGGGGACCCGCGCCGGAGGCTACACCTTC
TRBV6-5	TRBJ2-7	-	-	CASSYSRPEGSYEQYF	TGTGCCAGCAGTTACTCGCGGCCGGAGGGCTCCTACGAGCAGTACTTC
TRBV2	TRBJ1-1	many	-	CASSAGRWDTEAFF	TGTGCCAGCAGTGCGGGGAGGTGGGACACTGAAGCTTTCTTT
TRBV19	TRBJ1-2	-	-	CASSISGSAYGYTF	TGTGCCAGTAGTATATCTGGCAGTGCCTATGGCTACACCTTC
TRBV7-2	TRBJ2-7	many	TRBD2	CASSKTSGRGSSYEQYF	TGTGCCAGCAGCAAGACTAGCGGGAGAGGGAGCTCCTACGAGCAGTACTTC
TRBV12-3/TRBV12-4	TRBJ2-3	-	TRBD2	CASSFRTSGGSPSSTDTQYF	TGTGCCAGCAGTTTCAGGACTAGCGGGGGGTCACCTTCGAGCACAGATACGCAGTATTTT
TRBV7-2	TRBJ2-7	many	-	CASSLVGDGSEQYF	TGTGCCAGCAGCTTAGTGGGAGACGGGTCCGAGCAGTACTTC
TRBV9	TRBJ2-3	many	-	CASSVEGLTDTQYF	TGTGCCAGCAGCGTAGAGGGTCTCACAGATACGCAGTATTTT
TRBV24-1	TRBJ2-1	-	TRBD2	CATSGRSGTSGSLNEQFF	TGTGCCACCAGTGGCCGGTCCGGGACTAGCGGGAGCTTGAATGAGCAGTTCTTC
TRBV12-3/TRBV12-4	TRBJ1-3	many	TRBD1	CASRPTGGYSGNTIYF	TGTGCCAGCAGACCTACAGGGGGTTACTCTGGAAACACCATATATTTT
TRBV7-2	TRBJ1-5	-	-	CASSLGQALNQPQHF	TGTGCCAGCAGCTTAGGGCAGGCCCTCAATCAGCCCCAGCATTTT
TRBV6-5	TRBJ1-6	many	TRBD1	CASSYSGQGVYNSPLHF	TGTGCCAGCAGTTACTCGGGACAGGGCGTCTATAATTCACCCCTCCACTTT
TRBV7-3	TRBJ2-1	few	-	CASSPDGVGEQFF	TGTGCCAGCAGCCCCGATGGGGTGGGTGAGCAGTTCTTC